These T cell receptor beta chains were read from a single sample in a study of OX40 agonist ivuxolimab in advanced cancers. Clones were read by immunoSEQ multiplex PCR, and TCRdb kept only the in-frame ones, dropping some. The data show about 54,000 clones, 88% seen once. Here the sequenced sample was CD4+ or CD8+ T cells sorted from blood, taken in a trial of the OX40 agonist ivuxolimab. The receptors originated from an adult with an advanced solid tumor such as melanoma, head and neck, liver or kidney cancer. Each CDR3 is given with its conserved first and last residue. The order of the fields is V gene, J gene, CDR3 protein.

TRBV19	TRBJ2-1	CASSIGRGLINEQFF
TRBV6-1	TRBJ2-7	CASRWGQVSYEQYF
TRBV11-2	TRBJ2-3	CASSLDSIKGDTQYF
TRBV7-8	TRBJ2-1	CASRSTTKSYNEQFF
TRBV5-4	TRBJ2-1	CASSLYTNSYNEQFF
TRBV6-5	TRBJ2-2	CASSYWTSGGELFF
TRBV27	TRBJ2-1	CASTRAAAYNEQFF
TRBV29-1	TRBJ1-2	CSVQRVDYGYTF
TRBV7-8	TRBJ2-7	CASSLNTNGGYEQYF
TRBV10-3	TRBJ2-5	CATVLAVGETQYF
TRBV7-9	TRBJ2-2	CASKRLSNTGELFF
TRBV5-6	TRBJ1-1	CASSLTDRGHTEAFF
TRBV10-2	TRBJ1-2	CASSDGGAYGYTF
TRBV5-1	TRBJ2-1	CASSLLAGGPAEQFF
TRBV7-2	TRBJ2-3	CASSLWGGTPYTQYF
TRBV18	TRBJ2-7	CASSRGLAGSSYEQYF
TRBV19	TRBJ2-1	CASSDRGIEQFF
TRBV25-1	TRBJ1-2	CASSEQRDWGYTF
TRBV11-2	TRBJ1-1	CASSFRHGETEAFF
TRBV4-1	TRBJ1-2	CASRRGFGDGYTF
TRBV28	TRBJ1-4	CASSPTQLTNEKLFF
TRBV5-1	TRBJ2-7	CASSLGYSSYEQYF
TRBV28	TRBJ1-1	CASSSHRDGGAFF
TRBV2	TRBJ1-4	CASSVLGLANEKLFF
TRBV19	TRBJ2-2	CASSIGLAVNTGELFF
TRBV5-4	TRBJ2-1	CASSPRSSGTDEQFF
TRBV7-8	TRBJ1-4	CASSESRDVREVFF
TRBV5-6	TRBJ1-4	CASSLAGATNEKLFF
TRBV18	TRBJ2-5	CASSLGGGTETQYF
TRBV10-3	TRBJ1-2	CAISETGYGYTF
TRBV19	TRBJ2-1	CASSIAPSSYNEQFF
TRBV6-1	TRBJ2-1	CASRGGQGNDNEQFF
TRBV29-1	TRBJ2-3	CSVRQGTSTDTQYF
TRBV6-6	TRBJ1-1	CASSFGTGGAEAFF
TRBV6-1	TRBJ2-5	CASSRMEEETQYF
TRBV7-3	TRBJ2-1	CASSPWAGGSYNEQFF
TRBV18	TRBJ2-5	CASSPPETQYF